A single sample gave rise to the 14 T cell receptor beta chains below, sequenced in a study of cytomegalovirus exposure and HLA in healthy donors. In the PCR, 60 Vbeta and 13 Jbeta primers were used. Generated by immunoSEQ multiplex PCR, the TCRdb table keeps only in-frame clones and is missing some. The sample consists of more than 150,000 clones, 65% to 85% of them appearing once. Sequenced material: PBMCs. Receptors were obtained from a girl aged 10 to 17 in good health and CMV-seropositive.

Concerning this clone itself: The identical CDR3 is also encoded by other nucleotide sequences in the sample. The genes are TRBV5-1 and TRBJ2-3; 8 bases are a match to TRBD2. The CDR3 totals 15 residues. After removal of 2 bases from V and 0 bases from J, the junction contained 2 bases not matched to a gene. Germline V gene lookup returns CDR1 SGHRS and CDR2 YFSETQ. DNA for the CDR3: TGCGCCAGCAGCTTTAGCGGGGCTAGCACAGATACGCAGTATTTT. Translation: CASSFSGASTDTQYF.

The gene calls are TRBV19 and TRBJ1-2; weak D call: TRBD1 (5 bases). Trimming stripped 3 bases from V and 0 bases from J, with 8 bases between. The CDR3 length is 14 residues. Germline-derived CDR1 and CDR2 are LNHDA and SQIVND (reference sequence). This CDR3 reads CASSIPRANYGYTF. The CDR3 nucleotides are TGTGCCAGTAGTATTCCCAGGGCTAACTATGGCTACACCTTC.

The genes are TRBV7-6 and TRBJ1-3; TRBD1 matches at 7 bases. The CDR3 has 15 amino acids. The V gene's germline CDR1 is SGHVS and CDR2 FNYEAQ. With V trimmed by 2 bases and J by 3 bases, 4 bases remained unmatched. CDR3 sequence: CASSLTTGVGNTIYF. The DNA for the CDR3 is TGTGCCAGCAGCTTAACAACAGGGGTTGGAAACACCATATATTTT.

The chain uses TRBV4-3 and TRBJ2-4; possibly TRBD2 for D (5 bases). Trimming took off 0 bases at V and 0 bases at J, with 12 bases between the two ends. The CDR3 covers 17 residues. Per the germline V gene, CDR1 is LGHNA and CDR2 is YSLEER. CDR3: CASSQEFGLLAKNIQYF. In DNA form, the CDR3 reads TGCGCCAGCAGCCAAGAATTTGGACTTTTAGCCAAAAACATTCAGTACTTC.

The chain has TRBV5-1 and TRBJ1-1; 8 bases match TRBD1. This CDR3 is 13 amino acids long. Trimming cost V 5 bases and J 5 bases; bases outside gene matches: 5. Germline loops: CDR1 SGHRS, CDR2 YFSETQ. The CDR3 bases are TGCGCCAGCAGTTCCAGGGGGCAAACTGAAGCTTTCTTT. This encodes CASSSRGQTEAFF.

The CDR3 region has the DNA TGTGCCTGGGTAAGACGAGGGTCTCACTATGGCTACACCTTC. Its translation is CAWVRRGSHYGYTF. V is TRBV30 and J is TRBJ1-2, with no clear D. The V end was cut by 5 bases, the J end by 3 bases, with 16 bases between. The germline CDR1 and CDR2 sequences are GTSNPN and SVGIG (reference sequence). CDR3 length: 14 amino acids. Using reference TRBV30 and TRBJ1-2 for the parts outside the CDR3, the full variable domain is SQTIHQWPATLVQPVGSPLSLECTVEGTSNPNLYWYRQAAGRGLQLLFYSVGIGQISSEVPQNLSASRPQDRQFILSSKKLLLSDSGFYLCAWVRRGSHYGYTFGSGTRLTVV.

The V call is TRBV25-1, the J call TRBJ2-7, with 7 bases aligning to TRBD1. CDR3 length: 15 amino acids. CDR1 and CDR2 (germline): MGHDK, SYGVNS. After removal of 1 base from V and 2 bases from J, the junction contained 5 bases not matched to a gene. Here the CDR3 reads CASSESTTGAYEQYF. In DNA form, the CDR3 reads TGTGCCAGCAGTGAATCCACCACAGGGGCCTACGAGCAGTACTTC.

V usage is TRBV30 and J usage is TRBJ2-1; 10 nucleotides align to TRBD2. This CDR3 comprises 13 residues. Trimming took 5 bases from V and 8 from J; bases not matched to a gene: 6. Germline V gene lookup returns CDR1 GTSNPN and CDR2 SVGIG (reference sequence). The CDR3 region has the DNA TGTGCCTGGCTTAGCGGGAGGACCCATGAGCAGTTCTTC. It specifies CAWLSGRTHEQFF.

The J gene is TRBJ2-7, the V gene TRBV5-1; 8 bases agree with TRBD1. The germline V gene encodes CDR1 SGHRS and CDR2 YFSETQ. V lost 4 bases to trimming and J lost 2 bases; unmatched junction nucleotides: 8. The CDR3 extends over 15 amino acids. As DNA, the CDR3 is TGCGCCAGCAGCGAAAGGACAGGGTCGGCCTACGAGCAGTACTTC. Translated: CASSERTGSAYEQYF.

The V and J genes are TRBV7-9 and TRBJ2-1; possibly TRBD2 for D (6 bases). CDR1 and CDR2 from the germline V gene are SEHNR and FQNEAQ (reference sequence). The CDR3 has 14 residues. Trimming took off 5 bases at V and 7 bases at J, with 15 bases between the two ends. The CDR3 DNA is TGTGCCAGCAGCCAATTACTAGCTCGGAATGAGCAGTTCTTC. Encoded protein: CASSQLLARNEQFF.

The V gene is TRBV20-1, the J gene TRBJ2-5; D is uncertain. This CDR3 spans 10 amino acids. Trimming pared 6 bases from V and 3 bases from J, leaving 5 bases between. The germline gives CDR1 DFQATT, CDR2 SNEGSKA (reference sequence). The CDR3 here is CSATEETQYF. The DNA for the CDR3 is TGCAGTGCAACGGAAGAGACCCAGTACTTC.

To note about this clone: One junction end disagrees with the germline gene, perhaps due to a read error. The sample carries other DNA sequences with the same CDR3. The V call is TRBV12-5, the J call TRBJ1-1; D not certain. Germline values: CDR1 LGHNT, CDR2 FRNRAP. The CDR3 has 11 residues. In DNA form, the CDR3 reads TGTGCTAGTGCTCCCGAGGCTGAGGCTTTCTTT. Amino acids: CASAPEAEAFF.

Points on this clone: Its ends do not fully match the called genes, so a read error is possible. Distinct nucleotide sequences in the sample also encode this CDR3. The V and J genes are TRBV7-9 and TRBJ1-1, with D uncertain. The CDR3 is 9 residues long. Germline lookup yields CDR1 SEHNR and CDR2 FQNEAQ (reference sequence). The CDR3 DNA is TGTGCCACTCGTACTGAAGCTTTCTTC. This encodes CATRTEAFF.

V and J are TRBV5-1 and TRBJ2-5; 7 positions match TRBD1. The trim removed 3 bases at V and 2 bases at J, leaving 10 bases unmatched. CDR3 length equals 16 residues. Per germline, CDR1 SGHRS and CDR2 YFSETQ. This CDR3 reads CASSSRMDRPQETQYF. The CDR3 DNA follows: TGCGCCAGCAGCTCCAGAATGGACAGGCCTCAAGAGACCCAGTACTTC.